Listed here is a single T cell receptor beta chain. The antigen is undetermined. The record originates from a study of shared clonotypes between healthy human individuals. The overall study: CD8 memory received one plate per donor, CD8 naive two, CD4 memory three and CD4 naive three. Overall study findings and caveats: Some naive CD4 clonotypes, roughly 5%, turned up in common across several donors.

The method was immunoSEQ multiplex PCR; TCRdb's version includes in-frame clones alone and lacks a portion of them. This sample has approximately 2.1 million clones, with approximately 95% found just once. The CDR3 runs 14 residues. CDR1 and CDR2 from the germline V gene are SGHRS and YFSETQ. Losses at the gene ends were 6 bases for V and 4 bases for J; bases not matched to a gene: 6. This TCR was recovered from a man aged 18 to 30 in good health. Some clones in this sample may be carry-over from other donors' samples. The sample was naive CD4+ T cells from PBMCs. Specified subset: CD45RA+ positively selected. V and J are TRBV5-1 and TRBJ2-3; 9 bases agree with TRBD1. CDR3 nucleotide sequence: TGCGCCAGCAACCGGGACAGGGTAGCAGATACGCAGTATTTT. This encodes CASNRDRVADTQYF.